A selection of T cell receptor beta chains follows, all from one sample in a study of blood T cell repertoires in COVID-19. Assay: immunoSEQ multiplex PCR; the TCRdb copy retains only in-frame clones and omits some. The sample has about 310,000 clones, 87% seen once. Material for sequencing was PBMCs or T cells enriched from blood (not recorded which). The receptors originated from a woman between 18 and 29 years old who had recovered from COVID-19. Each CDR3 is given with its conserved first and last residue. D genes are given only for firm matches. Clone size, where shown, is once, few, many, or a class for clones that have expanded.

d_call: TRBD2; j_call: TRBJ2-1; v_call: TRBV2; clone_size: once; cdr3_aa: CATQGLASYNEQFF
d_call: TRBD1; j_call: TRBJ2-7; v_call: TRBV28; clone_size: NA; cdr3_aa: CASSLAGTDYEQYF
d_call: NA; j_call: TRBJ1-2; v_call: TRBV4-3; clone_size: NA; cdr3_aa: CASSQDQGSYGYTF
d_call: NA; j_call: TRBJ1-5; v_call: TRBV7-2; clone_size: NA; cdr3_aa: CASSLGSRTNQPQHF
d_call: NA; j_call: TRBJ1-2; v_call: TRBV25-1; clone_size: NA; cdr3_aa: CASSDDVPSQAPYGYTF
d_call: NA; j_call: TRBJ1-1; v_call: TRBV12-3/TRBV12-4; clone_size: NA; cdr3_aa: CASTLGNTEAFF
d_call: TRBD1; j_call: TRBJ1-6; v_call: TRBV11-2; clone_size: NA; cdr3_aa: CASSPLRDRNSPLHF
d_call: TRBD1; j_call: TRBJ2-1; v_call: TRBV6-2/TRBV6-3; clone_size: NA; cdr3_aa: CASSWDSYNEQFF
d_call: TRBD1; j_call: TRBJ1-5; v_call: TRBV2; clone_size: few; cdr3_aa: CASSERTGVFQPQHF
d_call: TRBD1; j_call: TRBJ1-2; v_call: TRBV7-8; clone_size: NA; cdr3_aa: CASRRDRGYDYTF
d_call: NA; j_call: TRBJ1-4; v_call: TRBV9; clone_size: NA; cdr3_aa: CASSVDDIFSTEKLFF
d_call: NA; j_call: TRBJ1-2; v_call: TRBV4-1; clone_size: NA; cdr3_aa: CASSQGGHVGYTF
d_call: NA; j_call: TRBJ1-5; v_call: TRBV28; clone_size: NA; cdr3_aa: CASTPSRMGNSNQPQHF
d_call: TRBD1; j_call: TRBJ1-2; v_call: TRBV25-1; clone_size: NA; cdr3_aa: CASSEGQGWGSYGYTF
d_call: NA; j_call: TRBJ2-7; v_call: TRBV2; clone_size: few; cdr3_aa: CASLSQGLYF
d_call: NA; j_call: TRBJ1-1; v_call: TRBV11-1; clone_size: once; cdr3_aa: CASSPREGVNTEAFF
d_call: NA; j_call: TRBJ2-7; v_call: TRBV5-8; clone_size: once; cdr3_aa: CASSPRQYEQYF
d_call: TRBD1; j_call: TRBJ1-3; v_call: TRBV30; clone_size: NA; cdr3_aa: CASRHRTGGFSGNTIYF
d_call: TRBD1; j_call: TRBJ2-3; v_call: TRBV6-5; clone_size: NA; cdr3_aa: CASGWDRGTDTQYF
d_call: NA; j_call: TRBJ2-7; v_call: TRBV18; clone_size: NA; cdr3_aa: CASSPGASYEQYF
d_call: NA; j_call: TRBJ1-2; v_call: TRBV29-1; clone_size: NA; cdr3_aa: CSVELAAYGYTF
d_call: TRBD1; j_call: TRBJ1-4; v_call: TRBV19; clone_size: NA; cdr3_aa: CASSSHRGKSNEKLFF
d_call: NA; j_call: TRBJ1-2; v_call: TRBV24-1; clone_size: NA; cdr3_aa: CATSAPGRGPNYGYTF
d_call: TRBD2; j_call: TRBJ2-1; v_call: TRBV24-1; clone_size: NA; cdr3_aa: CATSDFGGLAGGEQFF
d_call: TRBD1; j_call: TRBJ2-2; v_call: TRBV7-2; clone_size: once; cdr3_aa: CASSFLRQGYTGELFF
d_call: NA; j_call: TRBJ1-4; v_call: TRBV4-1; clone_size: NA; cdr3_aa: CASSQGPTGFREKLFF
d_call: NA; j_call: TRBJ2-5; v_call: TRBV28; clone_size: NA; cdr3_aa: CASISGRQETQYF
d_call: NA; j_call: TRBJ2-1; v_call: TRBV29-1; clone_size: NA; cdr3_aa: CSVGRGLSYNEQFF
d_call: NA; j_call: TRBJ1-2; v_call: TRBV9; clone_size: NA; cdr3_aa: CASSVGHALGGYGYTF
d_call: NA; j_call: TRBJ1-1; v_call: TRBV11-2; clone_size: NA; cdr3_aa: CASSSTLTAFF
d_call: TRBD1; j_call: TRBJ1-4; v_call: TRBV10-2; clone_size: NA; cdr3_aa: CASSEWQGAELTLFF
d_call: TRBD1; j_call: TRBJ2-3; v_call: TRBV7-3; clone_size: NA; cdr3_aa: CASSTGGHTDTQYF
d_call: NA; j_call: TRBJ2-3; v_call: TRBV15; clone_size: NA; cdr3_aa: CATSRDLGDTQYF
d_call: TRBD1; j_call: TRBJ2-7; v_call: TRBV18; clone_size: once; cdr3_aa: CASSPGQGDEQYF
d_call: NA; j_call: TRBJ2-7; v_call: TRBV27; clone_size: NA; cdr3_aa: CASSLSMYAWEQYF
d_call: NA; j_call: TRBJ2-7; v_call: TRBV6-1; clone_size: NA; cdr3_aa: CASSEYDRKWYEQYF
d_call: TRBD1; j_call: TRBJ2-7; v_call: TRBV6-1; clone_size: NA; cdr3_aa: CASSEYRGPTYEQYF
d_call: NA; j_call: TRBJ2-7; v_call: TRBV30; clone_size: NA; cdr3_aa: CAWSVSKRVSNEQYF
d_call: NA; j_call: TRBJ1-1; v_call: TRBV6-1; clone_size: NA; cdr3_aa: CASSEGRNTEAFF
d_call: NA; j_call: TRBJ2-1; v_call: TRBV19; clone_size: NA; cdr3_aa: CASTSGAYNEQFF
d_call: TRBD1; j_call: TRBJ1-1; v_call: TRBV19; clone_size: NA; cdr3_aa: CASSRPPGQGVTEAFF
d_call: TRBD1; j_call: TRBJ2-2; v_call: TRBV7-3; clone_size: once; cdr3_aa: CASSLLSTGIGGELFF
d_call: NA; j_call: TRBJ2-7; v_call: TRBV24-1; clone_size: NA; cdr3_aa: CATSDFGYPLTYEQYF